The 5 T cell receptor beta chains reported below all come from one sample, sequenced in a study of cytomegalovirus exposure and HLA in healthy donors. The PCR made use of 60 Vbeta and 13 Jbeta primers. The table came from immunoSEQ multiplex PCR; TCRdb's copy has only in-frame clones and leaves some out. The table records about 150,000 clones, about three quarters of them present only once. Sequencing was carried out using PBMCs. The receptors originated from a middle-aged woman in good health and CMV-seropositive.

The rearrangement links TRBV6-5 to TRBJ1-4; TRBD1 agrees at 8 bases. Trimming cost V 6 bases and J 7 bases; bases outside gene matches: 4. The CDR3 runs to 13 residues. The germline V gene encodes CDR1 MNHEY and CDR2 SVGAGI. CDR3 sequence (DNA): TGTGCCAGCAGGGACAGGGAAGTTGAAAAACTGTTTTTT. Its protein is CASRDREVEKLFF.

This clone was recorded a few times. The chain recombines TRBV2 with TRBJ2-4; possibly TRBD2 for D (7 bases). V lost 3 bases, J lost 4 bases, and 13 bases lay in between. CDR1 SNHLY and CDR2 FYNNEI come from the germline V gene. The length of the CDR3 is 15 residues. Written as DNA, the CDR3 is TGTGCCAGCAGTGACTCGCGGGGGCGAAAAAACATTCAGTACTTC. Translating it yields CASSDSRGRKNIQYF.

Concerning this clone: The same CDR3 arises from other DNA sequences in this sample as well. The CDR3 loop is CASSQDLAGELFF. The CDR3 nucleotides read TGCGCCAGCAGCCAAGATCTTGCCGGGGAGCTGTTTTTT. This rearrangement joins TRBV4-1 to TRBJ2-2; D is unclear. Germline CDR1 is MGHRA and CDR2 is YSYEKL. The length of the CDR3 is 13 residues. The germline V and J ends were trimmed by 0 bases and 6 bases, with 5 bases remaining between them.

The V and J genes are TRBV5-1 and TRBJ2-1, with 8 nucleotides matching TRBD2. CDR1 is SGHRS, CDR2 YFSETQ, per germline. This CDR3 spans 16 amino acids. V gave up 1 base and J gave up 0 bases; unmatched junction bases: 3. CDR3 protein: CASSLLAGGSYNEQFF. The CDR3 bases are TGCGCCAGCAGCTTGCTGGCGGGGGGCTCCTACAATGAGCAGTTCTTC.

This chain joins TRBV19 and TRBJ1-2; the match to TRBD1 covers 7 bases. Per the germline V gene, CDR1 is LNHDA and CDR2 is SQIVND (reference sequence). This CDR3 has 15 amino acids. Trimming cost V 4 bases and J 10 bases; bases outside gene matches: 15. The DNA for the CDR3 is TGTGCCAGTAGTACCCAGACAGGGCGCCGCCCTTACTACACCTTC. It codes for CASSTQTGRRPYYTF. Combining the CDR3 with reference TRBV19 and TRBJ1-2 gives the whole variable domain DGGITQSPKYLFRKEGQNVTLSCEQNLNHDAMYWYRQDPGQGLRLIYYSQIVNDFQKGDIAEGYSVSREKKESFPLTVTSAQKNPTAFYLCASSTQTGRRPYYTFGSGTRLTVV.